The clone carrying this TCR beta chain was picked up a small number of times. This sample is drawn from a study of blood T cell repertoires in COVID-19. Study background: There were acute and convalescent COVID-19 samples, and they came from the United States, Italy and Spain.

TCRdb's copy holds only in-frame clones and misses some; the assay was immunoSEQ multiplex PCR. The data hold 100,000 to 150,000 clones, with about 80% observed a single time. The CDR3 extends over 13 amino acids. J gave up 2 bases and V 7 bases, and 5 bases lay outside the gene matches. Germline V CDR1 and CDR2: SGHRS, YFSETQ. This receptor was taken from a woman in her 50s with acute or convalescent COVID-19. The sequencing sample was made of peripheral blood. The chain employs TRBV5-1 and TRBJ1-1; 7 nucleotides match TRBD1. CDR3 residues: CASGTGANTEAFF. The CDR3 coding sequence is TGCGCCAGCGGCACAGGGGCTAACACTGAAGCTTTCTTT.